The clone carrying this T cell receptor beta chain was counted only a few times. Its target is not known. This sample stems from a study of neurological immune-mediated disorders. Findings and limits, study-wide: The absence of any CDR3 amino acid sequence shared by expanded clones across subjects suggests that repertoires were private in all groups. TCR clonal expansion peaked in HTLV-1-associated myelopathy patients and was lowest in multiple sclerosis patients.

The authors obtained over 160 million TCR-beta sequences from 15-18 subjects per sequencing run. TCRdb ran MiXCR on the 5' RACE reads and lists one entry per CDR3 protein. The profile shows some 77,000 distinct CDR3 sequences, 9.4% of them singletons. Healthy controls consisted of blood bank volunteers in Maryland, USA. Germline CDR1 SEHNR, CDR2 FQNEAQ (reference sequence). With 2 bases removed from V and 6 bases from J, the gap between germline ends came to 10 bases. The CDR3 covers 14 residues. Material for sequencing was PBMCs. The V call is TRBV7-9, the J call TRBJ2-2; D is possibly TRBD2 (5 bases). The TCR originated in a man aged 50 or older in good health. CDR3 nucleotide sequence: TGTGCCAGCAGCTTATATCTAGCCGCCGGGGAGCTGTTTTTT. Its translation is CASSLYLAAGELFF.